The clone carrying this T cell receptor beta chain has ten or more counts. Its antigen is as yet unknown. Using its own MiXCR run on the 5' RACE reads, TCRdb lists one record per CDR3 protein. Here the sample spans some 630,000 distinct CDR3 sequences, roughly 7.1% being singletons. This specimen comes from a study of identical twins. Study results and caveats: Carriage of fewer insertions was seen in abundant cord blood beta clonotypes, whereas memory repertoires showed none.

This CDR3 comprises 13 residues. Germline V lookup: CDR1 SEHNR, CDR2 FQNEAQ (reference sequence). Trimming removed 5 bases from V and 5 bases from J, with 12 bases in between. The sample was also reused in another study, on yellow fever vaccine responses in identical twins.

The sequence derives from a woman under 30 in good health. Sequenced material: PBMCs. The rearrangement uses TRBV7-9 and TRBJ1-2; D might be TRBD1 (6 bases). Written as DNA, the CDR3 is TGTGCCAGCAGCCCGGGACATCTTTATGGCTACACCTTC. It codes for CASSPGHLYGYTF.